This T cell receptor beta chain was captured in a study of early T cells in non-severe SARS-CoV-2 infection. Study-wide context: Sequenced bulk RNA came from whole blood that was unsorted, and chains were unpaired. Study-wide points: VDJdb matching skewed toward anti-spike CD8 responses, missing private and CD4 specificities.

With respect to this clonotype: Its specificity is not known.

CDR1 is SGHTA, CDR2 FQGNSA, per germline. The V and J ends lost 4 bases and 7 bases respectively, with 5 bases between them. CDR3 length: 12 residues. The TCR library protocol was used to attach unique molecular identifiers. These identifiers were attached to individual cDNA molecules. In TCRdb, the 5' RACE reads were re-called with MiXCR into one record per CDR3 protein. The sample includes roughly 56,000 distinct CDR3 sequences, about 13% of them seen just once. The source is an adult who was a healthcare worker with PCR-confirmed SARS-CoV-2 infection or an uninfected control (not recorded which). This chain uses TRBV7-2 with TRBJ1-6; D is ambiguous. The sequenced sample was whole blood. Here the CDR3 reads CASSSLNSPLHF. Written as DNA, the CDR3 is TGTGCCAGCAGCTCCCTAAATTCACCCCTCCACTTT. The whole variable domain, filled in from reference TRBV7-2 and TRBJ1-6, reads GAGVSQSPSNKVTEKGKDVELRCDPISGHTALYWYRQSLGQGLEFLIYFQGNSAPDKSGLPSDRFSAERTGGSVSTLTIQRTQQEDSAVYLCASSSLNSPLHFGNGTRLTVT.